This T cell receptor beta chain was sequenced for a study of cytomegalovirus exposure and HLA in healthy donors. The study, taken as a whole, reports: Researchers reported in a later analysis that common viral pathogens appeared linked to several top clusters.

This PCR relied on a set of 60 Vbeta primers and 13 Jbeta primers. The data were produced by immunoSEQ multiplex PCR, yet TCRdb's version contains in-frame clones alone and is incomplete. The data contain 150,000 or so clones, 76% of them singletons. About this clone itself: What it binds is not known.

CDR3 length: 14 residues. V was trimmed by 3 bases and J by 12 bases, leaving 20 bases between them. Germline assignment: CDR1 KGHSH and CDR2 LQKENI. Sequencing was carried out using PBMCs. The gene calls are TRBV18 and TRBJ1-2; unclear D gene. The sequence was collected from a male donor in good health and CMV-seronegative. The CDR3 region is CASSPRSGQPPDTF. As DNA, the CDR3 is TGTGCCAGCTCACCTCGTTCGGGTCAACCACCCGACACCTTC. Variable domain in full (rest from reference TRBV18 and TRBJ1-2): NAGVMQNPRHLVRRRGQEARLRCSPMKGHSHVYWYRQLPEEGLKFMVYLQKENIIDESGMPKERFSAEFPKEGPSILRIQQVVRGDSAAYFCASSPRSGQPPDTFGSGTRLTVV.